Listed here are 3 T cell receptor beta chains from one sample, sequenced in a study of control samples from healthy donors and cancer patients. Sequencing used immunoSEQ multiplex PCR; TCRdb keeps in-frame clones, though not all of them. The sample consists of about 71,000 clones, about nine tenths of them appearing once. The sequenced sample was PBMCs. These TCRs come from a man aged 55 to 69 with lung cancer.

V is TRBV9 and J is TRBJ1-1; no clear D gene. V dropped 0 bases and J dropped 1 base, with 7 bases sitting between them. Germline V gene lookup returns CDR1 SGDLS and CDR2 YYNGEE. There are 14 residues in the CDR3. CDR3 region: CASSVGPGNTEAFF. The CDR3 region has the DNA TGTGCCAGCAGCGTAGGTCCCGGGAACACTGAAGCTTTCTTT.

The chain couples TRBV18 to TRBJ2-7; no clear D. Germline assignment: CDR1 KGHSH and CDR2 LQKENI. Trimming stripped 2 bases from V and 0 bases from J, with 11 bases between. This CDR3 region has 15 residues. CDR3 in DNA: TGTGCCAGCTCACCAGAGACGGAAAGCTCCTACGAGCAGTACTTC. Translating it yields CASSPETESSYEQYF.

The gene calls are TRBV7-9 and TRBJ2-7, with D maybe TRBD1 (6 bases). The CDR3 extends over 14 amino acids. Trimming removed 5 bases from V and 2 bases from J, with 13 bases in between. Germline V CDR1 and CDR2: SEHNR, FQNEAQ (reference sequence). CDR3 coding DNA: TGTGCCAGCAGCCCCGCCCCAGGGGCCTACGAGCAGTACGTC. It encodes CASSPAPGAYEQYV.